This T cell receptor delta chain was documented in a study of Vδ1+ human thymocytes. The study's findings and limits: Thymic TRG and TRD repertoires appeared highly polyclonal.

Germline CDR1 is TSWWSYY and CDR2 is QGS. V was pared by 6 bases and J by 0 bases, with 7 bases of the junction left unmatched. This CDR3 has 16 residues. Extracted RNA was reverse transcribed into cDNA. The CDR3 regions were amplified by multiplex PCR from V-gene primers to a constant-region primer. TCRdb reprocessed the multiplex PCR reads through CATT. The table has roughly 25,000 delta-chain clones, 25% to 30% seen once. On this clone itself: Its antigen is unidentified. The identical CDR3 is also encoded by other nucleotide sequences in the sample.

Thymocytes were sorted as CD3+ TCRVdelta1+ TCRVdelta2- after alphabeta T cell depletion. Sorted Vdelta1+ thymocytes were roughly 96% to 99.6% pure. Source material: Vdelta1+ gamma-delta thymocytes from the thymus. Subset: FACS-sorted CD3+ TCRalphabeta- TCRVdelta1+ TCRVdelta2- thymocytes. This sequence was found in a boy under two years old who had congenital heart surgery. The chain recombines TRDV1 with TRDJ1; TRDD3 matches 10 bases. As DNA, the CDR3 is TGTGCTCTTGGTGACGGGGGATACGAGTACACCGATAAACTCATCTTT. Amino acid sequence: CALGDGGYEYTDKLIF.